One sample yielded the 9 T cell receptor beta chains listed below, sequenced in a study of molecular identifiers for immune sequencing clone quantification. TCRdb re-derived calls from the PCR reads in MiXCR, one entry per CDR3 protein. The data contain approximately 320,000 distinct CDR3 sequences, about 22% of them singletons. The sequencing sample was made of naive CD8+ T cells from blood, with Jurkat cell RNA spiked in. As to subset: FACS-sorted CD8+CD4-CCR7+CD45RA+ naive T cells. All receptors derive from a human donor in good health. Some libraries in this study had Jurkat cell RNA spiked in.

This clonotype was recorded a few times. The CDR3 here is CASSGPVNTGELFF. CDR3 DNA sequence: TGTGCCAGCAGTGGTCCGGTGAACACCGGGGAGCTGTTTTTT. The chain recombines TRBV25-1 with TRBJ2-2, with unresolved D. The germline V gene has CDR1 MGHDK and CDR2 SYGVNS. The CDR3 has 14 residues. V dropped 4 bases and J dropped 1 base, with 7 bases sitting between them. The whole variable domain, filled in from reference TRBV25-1 and TRBJ2-2, reads EADIYQTPRYLVIGTGKKITLECSQTMGHDKMYWYQQDPGMELHLIHYSYGVNSTEKGDLSSESTVSRIRTEHFPLTLESARPSHTSQYLCASSGPVNTGELFFGEGSRLTVL.

This rearrangement joins TRBV27 to TRBJ2-7, with D perhaps matching TRBD2 (5 bases). Germline V gene data show CDR1 as MNHEY and CDR2 as SMNVEV (reference sequence). Trimming stripped 7 bases from V and 3 bases from J, with 16 bases between. The CDR3 length is 14 residues. CDR3 sequence reads: CASTSLKNFYEQYF. The CDR3, as DNA: TGTGCCAGCACTAGCTTAAAGAATTTCTACGAGCAGTACTTC.

This clonotype was counted a few times. The gene calls are TRBV5-1 and TRBJ2-3; 7 bases are shared with TRBD2. The CDR3 is 15 amino acids. CDR1 and CDR2 (germline): SGHRS, YFSETQ. The V segment lost 4 bases and the J segment 1 base; nucleotides outside the gene matches: 6. The CDR3 sequence is CASSGGEGRTDTQYF. The CDR3 DNA is TGCGCCAGCAGCGGGGGGGAGGGACGCACAGATACGCAGTATTTT.

The sample holds a few counts of this clonotype. The chain couples TRBV2 to TRBJ1-1; a weak D match, TRBD1 (5 bases). Germline V CDR1 and CDR2: SNHLY, FYNNEI. There are 14 residues in the CDR3. Trimming left V 3 bases short and J 0 bases short, with 8 bases between. Here the CDR3 reads CASSEGHLNTEAFF. The CDR3 nucleotides are TGTGCCAGCAGTGAGGGGCATCTGAACACTGAAGCTTTCTTT.

In its sample, this clonotype was seen a few times. This chain connects TRBV9 to TRBJ2-1; 12 bases are shared with TRBD2. This CDR3 is built from 15 residues. CDR1 and CDR2 from the germline V gene are SGDLS and YYNGEE. The J segment lost 8 bases and the V segment lost 4 bases, leaving 7 bases of the junction unmatched. The DNA of the CDR3 is TGTGCCAGCAGCCTTTCTAGCGGGAGGGCCGATGAGCAGTTCTTC. This gives the protein CASSLSSGRADEQFF.

At least ten counts were recorded for this clonotype. The chain is built from TRBV29-1 and TRBJ2-1; tentatively, D is TRBD1 (5 bases). Deletions cut 1 base from V and 4 bases from J, with 11 bases between. The germline CDR1 and CDR2 sequences are SQVTM and ANQGSEA. The CDR3 loop spans 14 amino acids. The CDR3 DNA reads TGCAGCGTTGAAGGGTGGGGCAGGTACAATGAGCAGTTCTTC. This translates into CSVEGWGRYNEQFF.

This clonotype was seen repeatedly, ten times or more. The J gene is TRBJ2-7, the V gene TRBV5-5; D is ambiguous. V lost 4 bases to trimming and J lost 5 bases, with 4 bases between them. CDR1 is SGHKS, CDR2 YYEKEE, per germline (reference sequence). The CDR3 sequence is 10 residues long. The DNA for the CDR3 is TGTGCCAGCAGCGGCCACGAGCAGTACTTC. Protein product: CASSGHEQYF.

This clonotype was recorded a few times. The chain employs TRBV20-1 and TRBJ2-3; 7 bases fit TRBD1. CDR1 DFQATT and CDR2 SNEGSKA come from the germline V gene (reference sequence). This CDR3 region has 15 residues. The V gene end was trimmed by 2 bases and the J gene end by 0 bases; junction bases not matched to a gene: 5. The CDR3 sequence is CSARPGQESTDTQYF. The CDR3 nucleotides are TGCAGTGCTAGACCCGGACAGGAAAGCACAGATACGCAGTATTTT.

This clonotype was observed at least ten times. V and J are TRBV7-2 and TRBJ1-1; D not resolved. CDR1 and CDR2 from the germline V gene are SGHTA and FQGNSA. The V end was cut by 3 bases, the J end by 5 bases, with 10 bases between. The CDR3 loop spans 13 amino acids. For the CDR3, the DNA is TGTGCCAGCAGCTTGGTTCGACGGACTGAAGCTTTCTTT. As protein: CASSLVRRTEAFF.